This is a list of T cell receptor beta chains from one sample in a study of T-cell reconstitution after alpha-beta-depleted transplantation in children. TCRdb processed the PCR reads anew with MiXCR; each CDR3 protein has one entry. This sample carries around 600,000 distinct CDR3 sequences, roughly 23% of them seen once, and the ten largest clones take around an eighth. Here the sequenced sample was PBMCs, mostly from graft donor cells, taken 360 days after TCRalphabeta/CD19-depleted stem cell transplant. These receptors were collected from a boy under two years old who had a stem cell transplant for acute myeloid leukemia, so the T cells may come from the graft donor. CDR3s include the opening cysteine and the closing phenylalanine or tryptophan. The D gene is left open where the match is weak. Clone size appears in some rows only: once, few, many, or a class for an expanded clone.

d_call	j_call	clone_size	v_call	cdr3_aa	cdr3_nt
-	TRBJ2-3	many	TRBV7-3	CASSLRPAADTQYF	TGTGCCAGCAGCTTAAGGCCGGCGGCGGATACGCAGTATTTT
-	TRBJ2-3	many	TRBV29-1	CSVELSRDTQYF	TGCAGCGTTGAACTCAGCAGGGATACGCAGTATTTT
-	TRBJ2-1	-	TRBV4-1	CASSQDPGFVLVSFQQMKQFF	TGCGCCAGCAGCCAAGACCCCGGGTTTGTGTTAGTTTCTTTTCAGCAGATGAAGCAGTTCTTC
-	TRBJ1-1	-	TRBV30	CAWGRGGSGTEAFF	TGTGCCTGGGGAAGGGGGGGGTCGGGCACTGAAGCTTTCTTT
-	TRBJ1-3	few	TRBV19	CASSIDRNSGNTIYF	TGTGCCAGTAGTATCGACAGAAACTCTGGAAACACCATATATTTT
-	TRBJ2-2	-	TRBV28	CASSRQGRVAGELFF	TGTGCCAGCAGTCGCCAGGGGAGGGTGGCCGGGGAGCTGTTTTTT
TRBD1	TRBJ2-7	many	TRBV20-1	CSAIGRQGFYEQYF	TGCAGTGCTATAGGTAGACAGGGGTTTTACGAGCAGTACTTC
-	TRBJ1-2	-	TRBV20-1	CSARTETYGYTF	TGCAGTGCTCGGACAGAGACCTATGGCTACACCTTC
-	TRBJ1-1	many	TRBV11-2	CASSLGSALEAFF	TGTGCCAGCAGCTTAGGCAGCGCCCTTGAAGCTTTCTTT
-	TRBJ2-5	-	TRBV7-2	CASSLEVSKETQYF	TGTGCCAGCAGCTTAGAGGTCAGCAAAGAGACCCAGTACTTC
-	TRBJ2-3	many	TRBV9	CASSVGGDTQYF	TGTGCCAGCAGCGTAGGGGGCGATACGCAGTATTTT
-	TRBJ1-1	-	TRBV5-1	CASSLGDLFATEAFF	TGCGCCAGCAGCTTGGGGGACCTTTTTGCGACTGAAGCTTTCTTT
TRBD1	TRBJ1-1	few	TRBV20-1	CSARQTGRNTEAFF	TGCAGTGCTAGACAGACAGGGAGGAACACTGAAGCTTTCTTT
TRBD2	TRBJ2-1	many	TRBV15	CATSREAGGPGEQFF	TGTGCCACCAGCAGAGAGGCGGGGGGGCCTGGAGAGCAGTTCTTC
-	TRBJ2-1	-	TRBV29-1	CSVESAGDPYNEQFF	TGCAGCGTTGAATCGGCAGGGGACCCCTACAATGAGCAGTTCTTC
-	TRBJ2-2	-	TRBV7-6	CASSSLRGQNTGELFF	TGTGCCAGCAGCTCACTAAGGGGACAGAACACCGGGGAGCTGTTTTTT
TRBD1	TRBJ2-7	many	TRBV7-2	CASSSQGVPTYEQYF	TGTGCCAGCAGCTCGCAGGGGGTCCCTACCTACGAGCAGTACTTC